This T cell receptor (beta chain) was captured by sequencing in a study of blood T cell repertoires in COVID-19 (dated by TCRdb to the early 2020s). At the level of the whole study: Collaborator samples came from the United States, Italy and Spain and covered acute and convalescent phases of COVID-19. The material from the prospective study consisted of cDNA or gDNA derived from T cells, B-cell-depleted T cells, or PBMCs. Subjects who had been exposed to COVID-19, were actively infected with it, or had recovered from it provided the deeply sampled blood TCRbeta repertoires that made up the dataset. The repertoires were released in a freely available public database intended as a resource for research on the immune response to SARS-CoV-2. Samples came from the ongoing ImmuneRACE study (first 160 participants) plus 1,254 subjects from 6 global collaborators. Nearly every sample came with metadata listing a de-identified subject ID, COVID-19 status, age in years and sex. HLA class I and class II types, where available, came from metadata supplied by the sample provider rather than from assay-based typing. Results the study describes overall, beyond this receptor: The amount of clinical and demographic metadata varied by source and participant and was provided uncurated.

Each collaborating institution followed its own protocols to collect whole blood in K2EDTA tubes. Collaborator samples were shipped for TCRbeta analysis as frozen whole blood, isolated PBMCs, or DNA extracted from either sample type. TCRbeta CDR3 regions were amplified from genomic DNA by means of the immunoSEQ Assay, a bias-controlled multiplex PCR. For the original study's pipeline: Within the assay, amplification of reference gene primers was used to estimate how many nucleated cells each sample contained. To quantify the absolute abundance of each unique TCRbeta CDR3 rearrangement, sequence reads were collapsed and filtered. For each sample, productive Simpson clonality was calculated as the square root of Simpson's diversity index over productive rearrangements. Entries here come from immuneACCESS through TCRdb and include only in-frame sequences with V and J called. Some clones fail to appear in such tables; in the studies checked, an unresolved V gene covers under half of the shortfall, and the cause of the remainder is unknown. The D gene and trimming were derived from the DNA, and the V and J assignments and clone size from that table. In this sample the table shows more than 90,000 clones, about 74% of which occur a single time. The ten largest account for about 6.8% of the sample.

V is pared back by 2 bases and J by 4 bases, with 14 bases lying between the germline termini. From a lookup of the germline V gene, CDR1 and CDR2 are MGHRA and YSYEKL. From cysteine to phenylalanine, the CDR3 is 16 amino acids long. Only the CDR3 DNA is retained, 48 bases long and in frame from the first base. Comments on this clone: The antigen it binds to is not known. Base qualities were left out, and no much larger clone turns up one base away.

The sample taken for sequencing was peripheral blood. The chain links TRBV4-1 with TRBJ1-4, with a tentative D gene TRBD1 over 5 matching bases. This clonotype was obtained from a man between 65 and 85 years old with acute or convalescent COVID-19. The CDR3 region: CASSQYSPGINEKLFF. The nucleotide sequence is given as TGCGCCAGCAGCCAATACTCCCCAGGGATTAATGAAAAACTGTTTTTT.